The text below deals with one T cell receptor beta chain. Profiling relied on immunoSEQ multiplex PCR, and the TCRdb table lists in-frame clones only, not all of them. The table has about 330,000 clones, roughly nine tenths seen once. This entry belongs to a study of blood T cell repertoires in COVID-19. V trimming: 8 bases; J trimming: 0 bases; junction bases outside the gene matches: 10. CDR3 length: 16 amino acids. Per the germline V gene, CDR1 is ENHRY and CDR2 is SYGVKD. The TCR was taken from a woman aged 25 to 39 who had recovered from COVID-19. Sequencing was done on a sample of PBMCs or T cells enriched from blood (not recorded which). The chain recombines TRBV10-3 with TRBJ1-3, with 7 bases lining up with TRBD1. In DNA, the CDR3 is TGTGCCATCTACGACCCGGCAGGGGGCTCTGGAAACACCATATATTTT. Its protein is CAIYDPAGGSGNTIYF.